The 7 T cell receptor beta chains listed next were all sequenced from one sample in a study of beta chain features in type 1 diabetes. Study-wide points: TCRB CDR3 length was moderately but significantly reduced in all four CD4+ subsets of Type 1 diabetes patients.

The investigators reverse transcribed all of the isolated RNA, so they sequenced expressed TCRB transcripts. Repertoires were generated with immunoSEQ multiplex PCR, while TCRdb's copy carries only in-frame clones and drops some. The sample has 310,000 or so clones; around 9.7% are singletons. No antigen has been assigned to these receptors. The specimen was central memory CD4+ T cells from blood. These receptor sequences come from a young man with type 1 diabetes.

The rearrangement links TRBV29-1 to TRBJ2-3, with 15 bases aligning to TRBD2. Per germline, CDR1 SQVTM and CDR2 ANQGSEA. CDR3 length equals 13 residues. CDR3 in DNA: TGCACCTGGACTAGCGGGGGGGCGGATACGCAGTATTTT. It encodes CTWTSGGADTQYF.

This clone was counted only a few times. The chain recombines TRBV19 with TRBJ2-7; TRBD2 matches at 8 bases. CDR3 length: 16 residues. Germline V CDR1 and CDR2: LNHDA, SQIVND (reference sequence). Trimming at V came to 6 bases and at J to 6 bases, leaving 16 bases not matched to a gene. The DNA for the CDR3 is TGTGCCAGTAGCAGCGCAAGGAAAGCGGGGGTAATCGAGCAGTACTTC. Its protein product is CASSSARKAGVIEQYF.

CDR3 in DNA: TGTGCCAGCAGTGCGGCCCAGGATTCACCCCTCCACTTT. Translating gives CASSAAQDSPLHF. The chain uses TRBV2 and TRBJ1-6; D call uncertain. The CDR3 spans 13 residues. CDR1 SNHLY and CDR2 FYNNEI come from the germline V gene. Trimming took 4 bases from V and 8 from J, leaving 9 bases between them. Full variable domain (outside the CDR3, taken from reference TRBV2 and TRBJ1-6): EPEVTQTPSHQVTQMGQEVILRCVPISNHLYFYWYRQILGQKVEFLVSFYNNEISEKSEIFDDQFSVERPDGSNFTLKIRSTKLEDSAMYFCASSAAQDSPLHFGNGTRLTVT.

This clone was observed a few times. The chain carries TRBV5-1 and TRBJ2-1, with D perhaps matching TRBD2 (6 bases). CDR3 length equals 13 residues. V gave up 4 bases and J gave up 9 bases, with 14 bases separating them. Germline V lookup: CDR1 SGHRS, CDR2 YFSETQ. Written as DNA, the CDR3 is TGCGCCAGCAGCAGGGACTCCGGGCGTGAGCAGTTCTTC. As protein: CASSRDSGREQFF.

The chain recombines TRBV5-1 with TRBJ1-4; D gene unclear. Germline loops: CDR1 SGHRS, CDR2 YFSETQ. V lost 4 bases and J 1 base, leaving 11 bases between the germline ends. The CDR3 is 15 amino acids. The CDR3 region has the DNA TGCGCCAGCAGCCCCACCGCGGTAACTAATGAAAAACTGTTTTTT. It is translated as CASSPTAVTNEKLFF.

The table lists this clone with a few counts. The germline gene is not matched at one end of the junction; a read error may be the cause. The V call is TRBV5-1, the J call TRBJ2-2, with D unclear. Germline CDR1 SGHRS, CDR2 YFSETQ. The CDR3 loop spans 11 amino acids. The CDR3: CASSSRGELFF. CDR3 bases: TGTGCCAGCAGCTCTCGTGGGGAGCTGTTTTTT.

The sample holds a few counts of this clone. The genes are TRBV10-2 and TRBJ2-6; TRBD2 is a possible D gene (5 bases). V was cut by 9 bases and J by 4 bases, with 13 bases left in between. The germline V gene has CDR1 WSHSY and CDR2 SAAADI. The CDR3 has 14 residues. CDR3 nucleotide sequence: TGCGCCAGTATGCGGGTATCGGGGGCCAACGTCCTGACTTTC. It specifies CASMRVSGANVLTF.